The 12 T cell receptor beta chains below all came from one sample that was sequenced in a study of human T cells and chemical hapten exposure. Using its own MiXCR run on the RACE reads, TCRdb lists one record per CDR3 protein. The repertoire holds around 300,000 distinct CDR3 sequences, with roughly 8% as singletons. Time point here: pre-sensitization, week 0. The treatment was: therapeutic diphenylcyclopropenone sensitization with weekly scalp DPC. The sequences come from whole blood, collected in connection with sensitization to the hapten diphenylcyclopropenone (DPC). The receptor source for this set is a man younger than 35 with alopecia areata. Some clones in this sample may be carry-over from other donors' samples.

This clonotype was detected many times. The rearrangement joins TRBV6-2 or TRBV6-3 to TRBJ2-1, with 9 bases identical to TRBD1. The CDR3 is made up of 14 amino acids. Germline V gives CDR1 MNHEY, CDR2 SVGEGT. Germline trimming cut 8 bases from V and 2 bases from J; bases unmatched to any gene: 4. DNA of the CDR3: TGTGCCAGCGGACAGGGGTTCACCTACAATGAGCAGTTCTTC. Translated: CASGQGFTYNEQFF.

The rearrangement joins TRBV5-6 to TRBJ2-3, with 7 bases aligning to TRBD2. Germline assignment: CDR1 SGHDT and CDR2 YYEEEE. This CDR3 region has 15 residues. V shed 3 bases, J shed 1 base, and the junction held 5 bases outside the gene matches. The CDR3 loop is CASSSGLSGTDTQYF. CDR3 DNA: TGTGCCAGCAGCTCGGGACTATCGGGCACAGATACGCAGTATTTT.

The rearrangement joins TRBV24-1 to TRBJ2-3, with 7 bases matching TRBD1. This CDR3 is built from 16 residues. CDR1 and CDR2 (germline): KGHDR, SFDVKD. The V gene end was trimmed by 4 bases and the J gene end by 4 bases; junction bases not matched to a gene: 10. The CDR3 reads CATSDPGQKGADTQYF. CDR3 sequence (DNA): TGTGCCACCAGTGACCCGGGACAGAAGGGCGCAGATACGCAGTATTTT.

This clonotype was seen ten or more times. The chain is built from TRBV28 and TRBJ1-4; 9 nucleotides align to TRBD1. Germline values: CDR1 MDHEN, CDR2 SYDVKM. The V gene end was trimmed by 5 bases and the J gene end by 5 bases; junction bases not matched to a gene: 6. CDR3 length: 15 amino acids. The CDR3: CASSEQGAMNEKLFF. The CDR3 DNA follows: TGTGCCAGCAGTGAACAGGGGGCCATGAATGAAAAACTGTTTTTT.

This clonotype was observed many times. CDR3 nucleotide sequence: TGTGCCAGCAGCGTAGGAGAGTTAATGAACACTGAAGCTTTCTTT. It is translated as CASSVGELMNTEAFF. This chain connects TRBV9 to TRBJ1-1; D not certain. Trimming took 0 bases from V and 0 from J, leaving 9 bases between them. The CDR3 is 15 amino acids. Germline V gene sequence: CDR1 SGDLS, CDR2 YYNGEE.

This clonotype was picked up many times. The chain has TRBV10-1 and TRBJ2-2; 12 bases fit TRBD1. V was pared by 4 bases and J by 6 bases, with 3 bases of the junction left unmatched. In germline, CDR1 is WNHNN, CDR2 SYGVQD (reference sequence). The CDR3 spans 15 residues. Written as DNA, the CDR3 is TGCGCCAGCAGTGGGGGACAGGGGGCGGCCGGGGAGCTGTTTTTT. Translated, it gives CASSGGQGAAGELFF.

This clonotype appeared many times. The chain uses TRBV12-3 or TRBV12-4 and TRBJ1-1; no clear D. This CDR3 is 13 amino acids long. The V end was cut by 6 bases, the J end by 4 bases, with 12 bases between. DNA for the CDR3: TGTGCCAGCAGAAAATCAGGAGCCACTGAAGCTTTCTTT. Amino acid sequence: CASRKSGATEAFF.

The chain couples TRBV7-2 to TRBJ2-1; the D is unclear. The CDR3 is made up of 14 amino acids. Germline-derived CDR1 and CDR2 are SGHTA and FQGNSA. The germline V and J ends were trimmed by 1 base and 5 bases, with 9 bases remaining between them. CDR3 coding DNA: TGTGCCAGCAGCTTAGAGGGCAGAAACAATGAGCAGTTCTTC. It codes for CASSLEGRNNEQFF. Using reference TRBV7-2 and TRBJ2-1 for the parts outside the CDR3, the full variable domain is GAGVSQSPSNKVTEKGKDVELRCDPISGHTALYWYRQSLGQGLEFLIYFQGNSAPDKSGLPSDRFSAERTGGSVSTLTIQRTQQEDSAVYLCASSLEGRNNEQFFGPGTRLTVL.

This clonotype was recorded at least ten times. The chain carries TRBV4-3 and TRBJ1-6; 7 nucleotides match TRBD1. J gave up 0 bases and V 0 bases, and 5 bases lay outside the gene matches. The germline V gene has CDR1 LGHNA and CDR2 YSLEER. This CDR3 has 18 residues. The CDR3 region is CASSQDPPGGSYNSPLHF. CDR3 bases: TGCGCCAGCAGCCAAGATCCTCCAGGGGGCTCCTATAATTCACCCCTCCACTTT.

At least ten counts were recorded for this clonotype. In DNA form, the CDR3 reads TGTGCCAGCAGTTCCCCCAGGGGCCGGAGAAACACCATATATTTT. As protein: CASSSPRGRRNTIYF. This sequence joins TRBV12-3 or TRBV12-4 and TRBJ1-3; a weak D match, TRBD1 (6 bases). The CDR3 extends over 15 amino acids. V was shortened by 4 bases and J by 5 bases, with 15 bases between the two germline ends.

In this sample, this clonotype turned up many times. The chain uses TRBV12-3 or TRBV12-4 and TRBJ2-7; D is unresolved. Trimming took off 6 bases at V and 4 bases at J, with 16 bases between the two ends. The CDR3 extends over 14 amino acids. CDR3 residues: CASRLRAGPYEQYF. The DNA for the CDR3 is TGTGCCAGCAGATTACGGGCCGGGCCGTACGAGCAGTACTTC.

This clonotype showed up just a few times. This rearrangement joins TRBV5-5 to TRBJ2-3; no clear D gene. The CDR3 extends over 13 amino acids. The germline CDR1 and CDR2 sequences are SGHKS and YYEKEE (reference sequence). The V end was cut by 4 bases, the J end by 3 bases, with 9 bases between. The DNA of the CDR3 is TGTGCCAGCAGCCATGACCGTACAGATACGCAGTATTTT. Protein: CASSHDRTDTQYF.